This T cell receptor beta chain was identified during a study of T cell repertoires in cytomegalovirus infection. TCRdb redid the calling of the reads with MiXCR, one entry per CDR3 protein. The table shows around 290,000 distinct CDR3 sequences, with roughly 25% occurring only once. Study-level results: Cumulative public TCR beta family frequency identified carriers of CMV plus the relevant HLA. The ex vivo response was dominated by HLA-C-restricted CMV-specific TCR beta clonotypes.

This clonotype was seen at least ten times. Its target is unknown. Sample: PBMCs. This receptor was obtained from a human donor in good health (CMV status not recorded). Some clones in this sample may be carry-over from other donors' samples.

In nucleotides, the CDR3 is TGTGCCAGCACCGCTATAGCGGGAGAGACCCAGTACTTC. Its protein is CASTAIAGETQYF. V usage is TRBV7-9 and J usage is TRBJ2-5; 7 bases match TRBD2. The CDR3 length is 13 residues. Germline V gives CDR1 SEHNR, CDR2 FQNEAQ (reference sequence). After removal of 7 bases from V and 4 bases from J, the junction contained 6 bases not matched to a gene. Looking up the rest from reference TRBV7-9 and TRBJ2-5 gives the full variable domain: DTGVSQNPRHKITKRGQNVTFRCDPISEHNRLYWYRQTLGQGPEFLTYFQNEAQLEKSRLLSDRFSAERPKGSFSTLEIQRTEQGDSAMYLCASTAIAGETQYFGPGTRLLVL.